The 22 T cell receptor beta chains below come from one sample, sequenced in a study of OX40 agonist ivuxolimab in advanced cancers. TCRdb's table, derived via immunoSEQ multiplex PCR, lists solely in-frame clones and lacks some. The table has approximately 74,000 clones, less than 95% seen once. The source material was CD4+ or CD8+ T cells sorted from blood, sampled in a trial of the OX40 agonist ivuxolimab. Every receptor here comes from an adult with an advanced solid tumor such as melanoma, head and neck, liver or kidney cancer.

This chain uses TRBV7-2 with TRBJ2-7; D is possibly TRBD1 or TRBD2 (6 bases each). This CDR3 region has 15 residues. The V gene lost 3 bases and the J gene lost 3 bases, with 15 bases spanning the gap. The germline V gene has CDR1 SGHTA and CDR2 FQGNSA. In DNA, the CDR3 is TGTGCCAGCAGCTTCAGGAGGGGGGAGGACTACGAGCAGTACTTC. This sequence encodes CASSFRRGEDYEQYF.

This clone has only one observation. V usage is TRBV19 and J usage is TRBJ1-1; D gene uncertain. Trimming removed 5 bases at V and 1 base at J, with 11 bases between. Germline CDR1 LNHDA, CDR2 SQIVND (reference sequence). This CDR3 has 14 amino acids. The CDR3: CASSLSPQNTEAFF. For the CDR3, the DNA is TGTGCCAGTAGTTTATCACCCCAGAACACTGAAGCTTTCTTT. The full variable domain, with the rest looked up from reference TRBV19 and TRBJ1-1, is DGGITQSPKYLFRKEGQNVTLSCEQNLNHDAMYWYRQDPGQGLRLIYYSQIVNDFQKGDIAEGYSVSREKKESFPLTVTSAQKNPTAFYLCASSLSPQNTEAFFGQGTRLTVV.

This rearrangement joins TRBV12-5 to TRBJ1-2; 7 positions agree with TRBD1. This CDR3 has 13 residues. With 3 bases clipped from V and 8 bases from J, the junction kept 6 bases outside the gene matches. Germline lookup yields CDR1 LGHNT and CDR2 FRNRAP. The CDR3 loop reads CASGLGGQRGYTF. The CDR3 DNA reads TGTGCTAGTGGTTTAGGGGGACAGAGGGGCTACACCTTC.

J is TRBJ2-2 and V is TRBV5-6; D call uncertain. This CDR3 comprises 12 residues. Per the germline V gene, CDR1 is SGHDT and CDR2 is YYEEEE. V was pared by 2 bases and J by 7 bases, with 6 bases between. This chain's CDR3 is CASSFGDGELFF. The CDR3 DNA reads TGTGCCAGCAGCTTCGGCGACGGGGAGCTGTTTTTT.

This chain joins TRBV5-4 and TRBJ1-2; 8 bases align to TRBD1. J was trimmed by 5 bases and V by 1 base; bases with no gene match: 7. CDR1 and CDR2 from the germline V gene are SGHNT and YYREEE (reference sequence). This CDR3 contains 15 residues. The DNA of the CDR3 is TGTGCCAGCAGCTTGTGGGGGACAGGATTTTATGGCTACACCTTC. This gives the protein CASSLWGTGFYGYTF.

The chain couples TRBV5-1 to TRBJ2-7; 9 positions agree with TRBD1. CDR1 SGHRS and CDR2 YFSETQ come from the germline V gene. Trimming at V came to 0 bases and at J to 4 bases, leaving 5 bases not matched to a gene. The length of the CDR3 is 15 residues. The CDR3, as DNA: TGCGCCAGCAGCTTGGCCTTTGGACAGGGGTACGAGCAGTACTTC. This sequence encodes CASSLAFGQGYEQYF.

The chain employs TRBV18 and TRBJ2-7, with D maybe TRBD1 (6 bases). This CDR3 region has 15 residues. Trimming took off 3 bases at V and 5 bases at J, with 17 bases between the two ends. The germline V gene has CDR1 KGHSH and CDR2 LQKENI. The CDR3 region has the DNA TGTGCCAGCTCACCTCTACAGGGATTAGGGGACGAGCAGTACTTC. Amino acid sequence: CASSPLQGLGDEQYF.

V usage is TRBV29-1 and J usage is TRBJ1-1; D remains ambiguous. Deletions cut 6 bases from V and 3 bases from J, with 14 bases between. Germline V gene data show CDR1 as SQVTM and CDR2 as ANQGSEA. The CDR3 covers 13 residues. This CDR3 is CSVSILGYTEAFF. The CDR3 DNA follows: TGCAGCGTCTCGATCCTGGGGTACACTGAAGCTTTCTTT.

This chain joins TRBV18 and TRBJ2-7, with a weak D call TRBD1 (6 bases). The V gene's germline CDR1 is KGHSH and CDR2 LQKENI. There are 13 residues in the CDR3. The V and J ends lost 4 bases and 7 bases respectively, with 14 bases between them. CDR3 in amino acids: CASSRSDSREQYF. CDR3 bases: TGTGCCAGCTCACGATCGGACAGTAGGGAGCAGTACTTC.

This clone occurred once. The CDR3 protein is CASSPGRQMNTEAFF. DNA for the CDR3: TGTGCCAGCTCACCGGGACGGCAAATGAACACTGAAGCTTTCTTT. The gene calls are TRBV18 and TRBJ1-1; perhaps TRBD1 as D (5 bases). The V and J ends lost 3 bases and 0 bases respectively, with 11 bases between them. Germline V gene sequence: CDR1 KGHSH, CDR2 LQKENI. CDR3 size: 15 residues.

J is TRBJ2-3 and V is TRBV5-1, with D perhaps assigned TRBD1 or TRBD2 (5 bases each). This CDR3 spans 15 amino acids. Germline V gene lookup returns CDR1 SGHRS and CDR2 YFSETQ. Trimming took off 6 bases at V and 2 bases at J, with 16 bases between the two ends. DNA for the CDR3: TGCGCCAGCACCCTGGCCACGGGGCCCACAGATACGCAGTATTTT. Translated: CASTLATGPTDTQYF.

This clone was seen a single time. This chain uses TRBV4-2 with TRBJ2-7, with D possibly called TRBD1 or TRBD2 (5 bases each). The germline V and J ends were trimmed by 0 bases and 0 bases, with 18 bases remaining between them. CDR1 is LGHNA and CDR2 is YNFKEQ in the germline V gene. This CDR3 region has 18 residues. The CDR3 reads CASSQDLGTGPFSYEQYF. CDR3 sequence (DNA): TGTGCCAGCAGCCAAGATCTTGGTACGGGGCCTTTCTCCTACGAGCAGTACTTC.

This chain connects TRBV7-2 to TRBJ2-2; D is possibly TRBD1 (6 bases). The CDR3 runs to 15 residues. Trimming shortened V by 2 bases and J by 6 bases, and 13 bases separated the two germline ends. Germline V gene lookup returns CDR1 SGHTA and CDR2 FQGNSA. The CDR3 nucleotides are TGTGCCAGCAGCTTAAATGCCAGGGGCCCCGGGGAGCTGTTTTTT. It translates to CASSLNARGPGELFF.

The genes are TRBV2 and TRBJ1-2; 7 bases are shared with TRBD1. The CDR3 sequence is 14 residues long. Germline CDR1 and CDR2: SNHLY and FYNNEI. The J segment lost 8 bases and the V segment lost 7 bases, leaving 13 bases of the junction unmatched. The CDR3 DNA sequence: TGTGCCAGCAAGGGGGGACAGCCATCCTTAGGCTACACCTTC. Translation: CASKGGQPSLGYTF.

The rearrangement links TRBV14 to TRBJ1-2, with D possibly matching TRBD1 (5 bases). Per germline, CDR1 SGHDN and CDR2 FVKESK. This CDR3 contains 14 residues. Trimming left V 4 bases short and J 6 bases short, with 15 bases between. The CDR3 is CASSLGGTRNGYTF. Here the CDR3 DNA reads TGTGCCAGCAGCCTCGGCGGGACTCGCAATGGCTACACCTTC.

The chain links TRBV4-2 to TRBJ2-2, with D unclear. Per the germline V gene, CDR1 is LGHNA and CDR2 is YNFKEQ. Trimming shortened V by 0 bases and J by 6 bases, and 8 bases separated the two germline ends. The CDR3 length is 14 residues. The CDR3 sequence is CASSQDGRAGELFF. CDR3 nucleotide sequence: TGTGCCAGCAGCCAAGATGGCCGGGCCGGGGAGCTGTTTTTT.

The V call is TRBV7-2, the J call TRBJ2-2; no reliable D call. The V end was cut by 3 bases, the J end by 7 bases, with 15 bases between. CDR1 SGHTA and CDR2 FQGNSA come from the germline V gene. The CDR3 is made up of 15 amino acids. CDR3 sequence reads: CASSFYSGLIGELFF. As DNA, the CDR3 is TGTGCCAGCAGCTTTTATTCGGGCCTTATCGGGGAGCTGTTTTTT.

This chain uses TRBV18 with TRBJ2-1; 11 bases fit TRBD2. Germline V gene sequence: CDR1 KGHSH, CDR2 LQKENI. The CDR3 extends over 16 amino acids. With V trimmed by 3 bases and J by 2 bases, 3 bases remained unmatched. The CDR3 region is CASSPTSGDTYNEQFF. DNA for the CDR3: TGTGCCAGCTCACCGACTAGCGGGGATACCTACAATGAGCAGTTCTTC.

The CDR3 reads CAWSVRQGGSSPLHF. The CDR3 DNA follows: TGTGCCTGGAGTGTACGACAGGGTGGGAGTTCACCCCTCCACTTT. The chain carries TRBV30 and TRBJ1-6; 7 bases align to TRBD1. Germline lookup yields CDR1 GTSNPN and CDR2 SVGIG (reference sequence). The CDR3 has 15 amino acids. V shed 0 bases, J shed 9 bases, and the junction held 8 bases outside the gene matches.

The rearrangement uses TRBV19 and TRBJ2-1, with D possibly being TRBD2 (5 bases). Germline V gives CDR1 LNHDA, CDR2 SQIVND (reference sequence). V was pared by 3 bases and J by 1 base, with 13 bases between. The CDR3 runs to 16 residues. DNA of the CDR3: TGTGCCAGTAGTATCACGGTCAGCGGATCCTACAATGAGCAGTTCTTC. This sequence encodes CASSITVSGSYNEQFF. Supplemented by reference TRBV19 and TRBJ2-1, the full variable domain reads DGGITQSPKYLFRKEGQNVTLSCEQNLNHDAMYWYRQDPGQGLRLIYYSQIVNDFQKGDIAEGYSVSREKKESFPLTVTSAQKNPTAFYLCASSITVSGSYNEQFFGPGTRLTVL.

This clone was counted a single time. This sequence joins TRBV28 and TRBJ1-2; D is perhaps TRBD1 (6 bases). CDR1 MDHEN and CDR2 SYDVKM come from the germline V gene. The CDR3 spans 13 residues. Trimming took 10 bases from V and 8 from J, leaving 20 bases between them. DNA of the CDR3: TGTGCCATTGGACAGATTTCTTCGGGCGGCTACACCTTC. Amino acids: CAIGQISSGGYTF.

The rearrangement joins TRBV6-1 to TRBJ2-7; TRBD1 agrees at 7 bases. This CDR3 is built from 11 residues. Germline V CDR1 and CDR2: MNHNS, SASEGT. The V gene end was trimmed by 6 bases and the J gene end by 5 bases; junction bases not matched to a gene: 1. The CDR3 coding sequence is TGTGCCAGCAGAAGGGGGCACGAGCAGTACTTC. Its protein product is CASRRGHEQYF.